This T cell receptor beta chain was captured in a study of CD8 T cells in ankylosing spondylitis. Findings and caveats of the study: Disease-linked clones reportedly showed significant enrichment in matched ankylosing spondylitis synovial fluid. Typical of ankylosing spondylitis blood, it appeared, was a TCR beta motif of fewer than 10 highly homologous variants. Reactive arthritis synovial fluid and blood previously showed some of these motif variants.

TCRdb used MiXCR to reprocess the 5' RACE reads, holding one entry per CDR3 protein. There are about 180,000 distinct CDR3 sequences in the sample; approximately 10% occur only once, and about 14% lies in the top ten. A few counts support this clonotype. What it binds is not known. V was cut by 5 bases and J by 7 bases, with 12 bases left in between. Germline V lookup: CDR1 MGHDK, CDR2 SYGVNS. CDR3 size: 12 residues. Sequenced: blood, either unsorted or a sorted T cell fraction (not recorded which). This clonotype was sampled from a female donor with ankylosing spondylitis or in good health (not recorded which). The rearrangement uses TRBV25-1 and TRBJ2-7; D may correspond to TRBD1 or TRBD2 (5 bases each). The CDR3 DNA reads as TGTGCCAGCAGTACGGGGCTTTCTGAGCAGTACTTC. Translation gives CASSTGLSEQYF.